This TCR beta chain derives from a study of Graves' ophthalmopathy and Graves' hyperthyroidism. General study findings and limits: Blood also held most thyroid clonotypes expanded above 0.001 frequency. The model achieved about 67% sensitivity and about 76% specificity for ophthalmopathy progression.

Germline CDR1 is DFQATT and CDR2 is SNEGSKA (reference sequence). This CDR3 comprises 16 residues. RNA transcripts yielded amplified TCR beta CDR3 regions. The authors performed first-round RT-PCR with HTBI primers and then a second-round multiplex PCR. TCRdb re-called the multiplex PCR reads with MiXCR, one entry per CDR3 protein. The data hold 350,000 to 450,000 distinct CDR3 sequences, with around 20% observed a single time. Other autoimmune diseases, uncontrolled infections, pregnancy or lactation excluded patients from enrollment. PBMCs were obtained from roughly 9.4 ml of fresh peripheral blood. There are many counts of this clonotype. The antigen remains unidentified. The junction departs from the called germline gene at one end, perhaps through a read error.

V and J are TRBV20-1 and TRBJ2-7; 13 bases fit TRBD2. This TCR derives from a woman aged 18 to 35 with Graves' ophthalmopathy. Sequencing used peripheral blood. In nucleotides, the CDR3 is TGCAGCGCTATTCGACTTGGACTAGCGGGGGTGGGCGAGCAGTACTTC. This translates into CSAIRLGLAGVGEQYF.